The source of this TCR beta chain is a study of shared T cell receptors in the human thymus. This clone came up once. CDR3 length: 16 amino acids. V lost 5 bases, J lost 4 bases, and 21 bases lay in between. Per the germline V gene, CDR1 is SGHRS and CDR2 is YFSETQ. Assay used: immunoSEQ multiplex PCR; TCRdb lists only in-frame clones, some missing. The sample holds hundreds of thousands of clones, 80% to 90% seen once. The same sample was also used in a study of human thymus T cells. That source adds: Donation came from healthy Finnish infants having corrective surgery for congenital heart defects. The source of the thymus tissue was resections taken during corrective heart surgery. Seemingly biased V and J gene usage marked thymic and blood repertoires. Related work found strong thymic repertoire overlap between unrelated individuals.

The sequence was obtained from a boy in the first two years of life with a congenital heart defect. The V gene is TRBV5-1, the J gene TRBJ1-1, with D perhaps matching TRBD1 (5 bases). Sequencing input: thymocytes. CDR3 region: CASREGSVRGVTEAFF. Written as DNA, the CDR3 is TGCGCCAGCAGGGAAGGTAGCGTTCGGGGGGTCACTGAAGCTTTCTTT.